One T cell receptor beta chain is described in this entry. This receptor's antigen is unknown. Per-base qualities were not stored, and no clone one base away is much larger. This entry is derived from a study of T cells in Graves' hyperthyroidism and ophthalmopathy (dated by TCRdb to about 2019). Describing the broader study: A discovery cohort of about a hundred patients, approximately 44 with Graves' ophthalmopathy and more than 55 with stable Graves' hyperthyroidism, was used to find distinguishing TCR V-J signatures. Whether ophthalmopathy could be predicted prospectively was tested in an independent validation cohort made up of roughly 20 hyperthyroidism patients plus 17 patients who later progressed to ophthalmopathy. The 75 to 100 discovery patients were randomly divided into training and test sets at a 7:3 ratio. Thyroid tissue and blood T-cell repertoires from about six Graves' hyperthyroidism patients were also compared in the study. Once sampling was done, hyperthyroidism patients were given methimazole at a starting dose of 30 mg daily, whereas ophthalmopathy patients were given high-dose intravenous methylprednisolone. The paper describes TCR Vbeta CDR3 sequencing of 140 or so peripheral blood samples, made up of 43 ophthalmopathy patients, some 80 hyperthyroidism patients and some 17 progressor patients. Overall study outcomes, separate from this receptor: No statistical method was used to fix the sample size in advance, and group allocation was not hidden from the investigators. In cross-validation, a model built on a 13 V-J signature told ophthalmopathy apart from stable hyperthyroidism with 85% to 90% sensitivity and around 84% specificity, and in testing the same model reached 80%/75%. In validation, the model predicted progression to ophthalmopathy with over 60% sensitivity and about 72% specificity, a median of about 6.7 months before onset. Most expanded thyroid clonotypes (frequency above 0.001) were also found in blood, which suggests that blood repertoires may mirror thyroid immune responses.

Amplification of TCR beta CDR3 regions was carried out from RNA transcripts. A first-round RT-PCR of the TCR CDR3 used the HTBI primer set with the Qiagen OneStep RT-PCR kit. Libraries were constructed in a second round of multiplex PCR, after which size selection and purification were carried out. Libraries were sequenced paired-end with 100 bp reads on an Illumina HiSeq2000. The study's processing was this. Raw data were processed with SOAPnuke, discarding reads with adapters, uncalled bases, mean Phred below 15, or no exact constant-primer or identifier match. COPE v1.2.5 was used to merge the high-quality paired reads, and each unique nucleotide sequence was defined as a clonotype. MiTCR v1.1 was used to align clonotypes to the IMGT TRBV, TRBD and TRBJ reference segments. The analysis was restricted to V-J combinations with a frequency above 0.0001, which together covered around 99% of the repertoires. The TCS score was defined as the ratio of F50 (clonal expansion) to E x V (chaos), calculated using BLOSUM62-based TCRdist between CDR3 peptides within each V-J. Welch's t-statistics and random forest reduced around 520 V-J features to about 13, which were used in a naive Bayes classifier (R e1071). Thyroid-blood repertoire similarity was quantified with the Morisita-Horn index. The public sequencing data were trimmed at Q25 with fastp and processed into clonotypes with MiXCR by TCRdb, which kept only in-frame beta chains. Records with the same CDR3 protein are collapsed into one entry carrying the most frequent genes and DNA. The V and J calls and clone size come from TCRdb's table, not from the authors' own analysis. For this sample the table gives about 47,000 distinct CDR3 sequences, of which about 53% were detected only once. The ten biggest clones cover under 35% of the sample.

The germline V end is reduced by 3 bases and the J end by 8 bases; junction bases left unmatched: 6. CDR1 and CDR2 were assigned from the germline V gene as SGHVS and FQNEAQ. The CDR3 holds 15 amino acids from the cysteine to the phenylalanine. Here the CDR3 DNA is all that survives: 45 bases in frame from base 1. A patient counted as having stable Graves' hyperthyroidism if no progression to ophthalmopathy occurred over 18 months of follow-up. Hyperthyroidism patients were aged 18 to 65 years and newly diagnosed, with disease duration of less than 2 months. The study excluded patients with uncontrolled infections, other autoimmune diseases, pregnancy or lactation. Diagnoses were based on clinical symptoms, serum thyroxine and TRAb, thyroid ultrasound and orbital computed tomography. Total RNA was extracted with Trizol reagent, and quality was checked on an Agilent 2100 Bioanalyzer.

The chain uses TRBV7-8 and TRBJ1-4; 10 of the junction bases match TRBD1. Sequencing used peripheral blood or thyroid tissue (not recorded which). This sequence originates from a man younger than 30 with Graves' hyperthyroidism. The sequence in DNA is TGTGCCAGCAGCTTTGGGGGGACAGGGGTAGAAAAACTGTTTTTT. Translated, this is CASSFGGTGVEKLFF.